This T cell receptor beta chain comes out of a study of regulatory T cells in long-lasting Graves disease. Study as a whole: Newly diagnosed Graves' patients took antithyroid drugs under 3 months.

Relying on iRepertoire HTBI primers and Arm-PCR of CDR3 regions, the team built TCR beta libraries. TCRdb fed the multiplex PCR reads into MiXCR, producing one record per CDR3 protein. Here the sample spans roughly 360,000 distinct CDR3 sequences, 12% being singletons. Time point indicated: newly diagnosed GD, antithyroid drugs for less than 3 months. RNA extracted from PBMCs served as the sequencing template. The CDR3 loop spans 13 amino acids. The trim removed 11 bases at V and 2 bases at J, leaving 5 bases unmatched. Germline V gives CDR1 SEHNR, CDR2 FQNEAQ (reference sequence). In addition, the sample was reused for a study of T cells in Graves' hyperthyroidism and ophthalmopathy. That work contributes: Peripheral blood also featured most of the thyroid clonotypes expanded above 0.001.

The sample was peripheral blood mononuclear cells (PBMCs), taken at new diagnosis, from a patient treated with antithyroid drugs. V is TRBV7-9 and J is TRBJ2-1, with 8 bases lining up with TRBD1. This TCR was recovered from a woman under 30 with Graves disease. The CDR3 sequence: CAGQGSPYNEQFF. The CDR3 DNA sequence: TGTGCCGGACAGGGCAGCCCCTACAATGAGCAGTTCTTC.